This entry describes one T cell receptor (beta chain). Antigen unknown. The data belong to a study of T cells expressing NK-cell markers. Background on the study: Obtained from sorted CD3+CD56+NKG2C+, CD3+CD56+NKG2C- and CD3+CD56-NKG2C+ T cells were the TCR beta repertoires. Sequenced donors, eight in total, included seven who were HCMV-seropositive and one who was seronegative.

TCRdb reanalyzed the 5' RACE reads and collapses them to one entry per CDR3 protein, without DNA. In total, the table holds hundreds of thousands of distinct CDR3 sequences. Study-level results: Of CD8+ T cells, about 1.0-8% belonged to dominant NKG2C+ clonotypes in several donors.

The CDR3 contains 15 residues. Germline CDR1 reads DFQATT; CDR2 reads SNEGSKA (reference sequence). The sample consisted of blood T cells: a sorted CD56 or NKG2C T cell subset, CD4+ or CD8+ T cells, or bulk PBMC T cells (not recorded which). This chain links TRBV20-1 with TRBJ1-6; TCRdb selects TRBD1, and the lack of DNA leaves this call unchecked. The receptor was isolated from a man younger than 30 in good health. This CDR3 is CSARDRGGDNSPLHF.